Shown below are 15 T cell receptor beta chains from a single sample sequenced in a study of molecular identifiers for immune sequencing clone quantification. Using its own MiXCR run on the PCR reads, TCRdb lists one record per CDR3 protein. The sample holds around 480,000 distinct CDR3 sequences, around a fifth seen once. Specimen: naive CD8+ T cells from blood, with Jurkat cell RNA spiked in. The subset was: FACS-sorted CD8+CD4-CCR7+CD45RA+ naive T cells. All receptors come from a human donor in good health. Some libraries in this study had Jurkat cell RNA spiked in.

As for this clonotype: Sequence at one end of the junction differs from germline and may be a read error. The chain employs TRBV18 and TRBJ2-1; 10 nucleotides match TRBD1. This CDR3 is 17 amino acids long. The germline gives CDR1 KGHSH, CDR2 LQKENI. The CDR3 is CASSPSWGQGYYNEQSF. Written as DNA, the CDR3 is TGTGCCAGCTCACCCTCGTGGGGACAGGGGTATTACAATGAGCAGTCCTTC.

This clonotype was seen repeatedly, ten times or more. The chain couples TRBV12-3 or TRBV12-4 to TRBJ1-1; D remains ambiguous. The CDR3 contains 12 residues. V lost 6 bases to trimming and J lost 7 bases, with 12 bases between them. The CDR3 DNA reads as TGTGCCAGCAGGATCGGAGGCAGTGAAGCTTTCTTT. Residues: CASRIGGSEAFF.

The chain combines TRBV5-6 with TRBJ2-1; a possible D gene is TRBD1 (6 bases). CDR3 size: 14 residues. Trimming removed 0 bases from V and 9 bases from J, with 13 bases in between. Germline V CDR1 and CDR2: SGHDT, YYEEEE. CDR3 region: CASSLGSGVTEQFF. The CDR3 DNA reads TGTGCCAGCAGCTTGGGGTCAGGGGTTACTGAGCAGTTCTTC. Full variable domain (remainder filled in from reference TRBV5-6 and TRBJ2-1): DAGVTQSPTHLIKTRGQQVTLRCSPKSGHDTVSWYQQALGQGPQFIFQYYEEEERQRGNFPDRFSGHQFPNYSSELNVNALLLGDSALYLCASSLGSGVTEQFFGPGTRLTVL.

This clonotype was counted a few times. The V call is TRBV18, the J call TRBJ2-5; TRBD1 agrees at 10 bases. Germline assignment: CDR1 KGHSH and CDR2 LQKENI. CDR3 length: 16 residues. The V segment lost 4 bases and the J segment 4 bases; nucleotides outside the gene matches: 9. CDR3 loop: CASSRRGQGPGETQYF. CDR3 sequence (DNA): TGTGCCAGCTCACGACGGGGACAGGGGCCCGGAGAGACCCAGTACTTC.

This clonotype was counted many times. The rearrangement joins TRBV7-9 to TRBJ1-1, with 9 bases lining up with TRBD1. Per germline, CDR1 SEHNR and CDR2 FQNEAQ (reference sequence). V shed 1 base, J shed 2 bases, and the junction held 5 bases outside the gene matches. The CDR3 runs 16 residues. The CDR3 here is CASSLEGTGINTEAFF. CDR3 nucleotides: TGTGCCAGCAGCTTAGAGGGGACAGGGATAAACACTGAAGCTTTCTTT.

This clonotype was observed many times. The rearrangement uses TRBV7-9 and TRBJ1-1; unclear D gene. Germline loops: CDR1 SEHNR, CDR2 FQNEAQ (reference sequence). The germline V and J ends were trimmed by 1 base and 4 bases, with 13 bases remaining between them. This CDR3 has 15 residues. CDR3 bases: TGTGCCAGCAGCTTAGGTTACGGTTCTGGCACTGAAGCTTTCTTT. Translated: CASSLGYGSGTEAFF.

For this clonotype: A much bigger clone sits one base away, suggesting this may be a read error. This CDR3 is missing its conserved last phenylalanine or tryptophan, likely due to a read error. Here the CDR3 DNA reads TGTGCCAGCAGTTACTCATCTCCGTCATGGGGCCGGGAGACTGAAGCTTTCTCT. Translation gives CASSYSSPSWGRETEAFS. This chain links TRBV6-5 with TRBJ1-1, with TRBD1 as a possible D gene (5 bases). Trimming left V 0 bases short and J 5 bases short, with 22 bases between. Germline-derived CDR1 and CDR2 are MNHEY and SVGAGI. The CDR3 sequence is 18 residues long.

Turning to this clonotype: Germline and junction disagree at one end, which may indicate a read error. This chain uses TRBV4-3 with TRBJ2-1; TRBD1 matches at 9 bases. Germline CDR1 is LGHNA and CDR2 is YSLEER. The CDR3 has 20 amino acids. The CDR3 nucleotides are TGCGCCAGCAGCCAAGAATCATCTTTCGGGGGGACAGGGCCCGACAATGAGCGGTTCTTC. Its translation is CASSQESSFGGTGPDNERFF.

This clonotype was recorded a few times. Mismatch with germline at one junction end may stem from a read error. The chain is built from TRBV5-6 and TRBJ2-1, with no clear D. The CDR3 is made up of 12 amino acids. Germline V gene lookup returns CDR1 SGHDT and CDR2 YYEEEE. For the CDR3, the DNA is TGTGCCAACAGCTTGAGCTACAATGAGCAGTTCTTC. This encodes CANSLSYNEQFF. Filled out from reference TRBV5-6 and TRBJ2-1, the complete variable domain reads DAGVTQSPTHLIKTRGQQVTLRCSPKSGHDTVSWYQQALGQGPQFIFQYYEEEERQRGNFPDRFSGHQFPNYSSELNVNALLLGDSALYLCANSLSYNEQFFGPGTRLTVL.

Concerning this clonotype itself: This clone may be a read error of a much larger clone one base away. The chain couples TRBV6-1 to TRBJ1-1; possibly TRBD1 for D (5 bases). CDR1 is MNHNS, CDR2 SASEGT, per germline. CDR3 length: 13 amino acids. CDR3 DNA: TGTACCAGCAGGAGGGGCGGGAACACTGAAGCTTTCTTT. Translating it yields CTSRRGGNTEAFF.

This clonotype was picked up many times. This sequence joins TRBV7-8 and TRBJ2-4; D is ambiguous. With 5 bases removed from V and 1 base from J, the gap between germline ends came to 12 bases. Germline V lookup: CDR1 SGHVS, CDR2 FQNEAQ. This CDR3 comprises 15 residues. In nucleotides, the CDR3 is TGTGCCAGCAGCCTGGCCAAGTCGGCCAAAAACATTCAGTACTTC. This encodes CASSLAKSAKNIQYF.

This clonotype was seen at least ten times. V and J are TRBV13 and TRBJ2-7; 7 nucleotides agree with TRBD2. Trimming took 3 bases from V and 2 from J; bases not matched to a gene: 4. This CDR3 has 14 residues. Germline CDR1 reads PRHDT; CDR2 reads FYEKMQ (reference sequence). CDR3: CASSFKSGTYEQYF. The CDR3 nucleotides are TGTGCCAGCAGCTTCAAAAGCGGGACCTACGAGCAGTACTTC.

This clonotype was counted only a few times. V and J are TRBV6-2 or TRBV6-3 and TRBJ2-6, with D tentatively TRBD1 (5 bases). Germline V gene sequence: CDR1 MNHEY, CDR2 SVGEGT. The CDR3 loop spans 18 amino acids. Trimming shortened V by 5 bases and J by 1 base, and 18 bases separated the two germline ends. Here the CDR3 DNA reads TGTGCCAGCAGTCCTACCGACACAGGATTATCTGGGGCCAACGTCCTGACTTTC. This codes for CASSPTDTGLSGANVLTF.

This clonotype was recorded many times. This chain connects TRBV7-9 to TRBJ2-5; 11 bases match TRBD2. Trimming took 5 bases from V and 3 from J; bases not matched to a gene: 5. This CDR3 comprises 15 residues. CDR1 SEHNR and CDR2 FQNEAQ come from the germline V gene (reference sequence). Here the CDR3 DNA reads TGTGCCAGCAGCAGACTAGCGGGAATCGAAGAGACCCAGTACTTC. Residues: CASSRLAGIEETQYF.

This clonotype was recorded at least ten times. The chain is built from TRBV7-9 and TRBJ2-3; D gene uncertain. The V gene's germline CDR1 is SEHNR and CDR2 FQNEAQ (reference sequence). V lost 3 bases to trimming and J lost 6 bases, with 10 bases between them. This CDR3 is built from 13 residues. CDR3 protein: CASSFDVPDTQYF. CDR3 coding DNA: TGTGCCAGCAGCTTCGACGTCCCCGATACGCAGTATTTT.